This T cell receptor beta chain was retrieved from a study of T-cell memory formation after mild COVID-19. Study-level points and caveats: Clonal second-wave expansions that peaked on day 37 had unconfirmed SARS-CoV-2 specificity. The appearance of some responding clones in pre-infection memory suggested that cross-reactive memory joined. Shrinking CD4+ clones were chiefly CM and EM; CD8+ ones were chiefly EMRA.

CDR1 and CDR2 (germline): MNHEY, SMNVEV (reference sequence). The V end was cut by 2 bases, the J end by 3 bases, with 14 bases between. CDR3 length equals 15 residues. The 5'RACE method, run with constant-segment primers, produced TCR alpha and TCR beta cDNA libraries (carrying sample barcodes and UMIs). One entry per CDR3 protein results from TCRdb running MiXCR on the 5' RACE reads. The data show about 82,000 distinct CDR3 sequences, about 13% seen once. In the case of this clonotype: Its antigen is not known.

The sequence derives from an adult woman who had mild COVID-19 (a few samples of this study predate the infection). Cell type and time point are not known. The genes are TRBV27 and TRBJ2-7; TRBD1 might be the D (5 bases). Source material: PBMCs or a T cell subset sorted from them (not recorded which). The CDR3 sequence: CASSLNRQGLYEQYF. The CDR3 nucleotides read TGTGCCAGCAGTTTAAATAGGCAGGGCCTCTACGAGCAGTACTTC.